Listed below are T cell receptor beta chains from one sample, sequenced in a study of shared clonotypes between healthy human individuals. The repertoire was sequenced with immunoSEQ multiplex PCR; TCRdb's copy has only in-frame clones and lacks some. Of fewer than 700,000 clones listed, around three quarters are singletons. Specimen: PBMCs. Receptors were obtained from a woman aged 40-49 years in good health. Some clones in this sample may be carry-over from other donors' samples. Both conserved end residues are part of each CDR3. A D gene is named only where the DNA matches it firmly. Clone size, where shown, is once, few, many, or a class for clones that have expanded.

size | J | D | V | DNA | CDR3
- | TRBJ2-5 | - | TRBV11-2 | TGTGCCAGCAGCCCTCAGGGTTGGGAGACCCAGTACTTC | CASSPQGWETQYF
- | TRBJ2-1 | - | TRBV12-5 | TGTACTAGTGGTTTAGCAAACCTAGGGGGACTCTACAATGAGCAGTTCTTC | CTSGLANLGGLYNEQFF
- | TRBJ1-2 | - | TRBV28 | TGTGCCAGCAGCAAAGTTTCGGGGGTTGGCTACACCTTC | CASSKVSGVGYTF
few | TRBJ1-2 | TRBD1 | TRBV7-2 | TGTGCCAGCAGCCCGGACAGGGGCTATGGCTACACCTTC | CASSPDRGYGYTF
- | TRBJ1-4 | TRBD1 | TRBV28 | TGTGCCAGCAGTTTAGAGGGCAGGGGGGATGAAAAACTGTTTTTT | CASSLEGRGDEKLFF
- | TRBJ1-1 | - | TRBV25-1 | TGTGCCAGCAGTGAATTGGATACAAACACTGAAGCTTTCTTT | CASSELDTNTEAFF
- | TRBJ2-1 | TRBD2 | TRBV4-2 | TGTGCCAGCAGCCAGGACTTAGCGGGAGGGCTGTGGGAGCAGTTCTTC | CASSQDLAGGLWEQFF
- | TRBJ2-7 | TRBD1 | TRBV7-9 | TGTGCCAGCAGTACAAACAGGGGGGCCTACGAGCAGTACTTC | CASSTNRGAYEQYF
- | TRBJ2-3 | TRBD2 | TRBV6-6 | TGTGCCAGCAGTAGGGGACTAGCAGATACAGATACGCAGTATTTT | CASSRGLADTDTQYF
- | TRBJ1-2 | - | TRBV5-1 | TGCGCCAGCAGCTGGGGAACAGGCGGCTATGGCTACACCTTC | CASSWGTGGYGYTF
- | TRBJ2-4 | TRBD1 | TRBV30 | TGTGCCTGGATGGGACAGGGTCCCTCCCTAGCCAAAAACATTCAGTACTTC | CAWMGQGPSLAKNIQYF
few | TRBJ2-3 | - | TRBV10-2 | TGCGCCAGCGGGCCGGGCTTTAGGGGCACAGATACGCAGTATTTT | CASGPGFRGTDTQYF
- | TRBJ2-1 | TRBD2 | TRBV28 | TGTGCCAGCACCCCGTTCTCCGGGACTAGCGGGTTGTACAATGAGCAGTTCTTC | CASTPFSGTSGLYNEQFF
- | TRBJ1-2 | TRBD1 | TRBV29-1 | TGCAGCGTGGGGACAGGGTCGGACTATGGCTACACCTTC | CSVGTGSDYGYTF
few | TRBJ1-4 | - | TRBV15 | TGTGCCACCAGCGATAGAGAAGCAACTAATGAAAAACTGTTTTTT | CATSDREATNEKLFF
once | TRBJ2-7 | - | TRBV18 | TGTGCCAGCTCACAGGGAGAGACAGAGTACGAGCAGTACTTC | CASSQGETEYEQYF
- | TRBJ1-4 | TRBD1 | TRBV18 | TGTGCCAGCTCACCAATCTCAGGGGGGCAGTTCGTCGAAAAACTGTTTTTT | CASSPISGGQFVEKLFF
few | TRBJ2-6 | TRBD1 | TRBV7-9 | TGTGCCAGCAGCCCGGACAGGGGGCTTGGGGCCAACGTCCTGACTTTC | CASSPDRGLGANVLTF
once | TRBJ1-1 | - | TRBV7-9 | TGTGCCAGCAGCCTACTCCTAGGGGGTACGGGCACTGAAGCTTTCTTT | CASSLLLGGTGTEAFF
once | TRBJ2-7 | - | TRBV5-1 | TGCGCCAGCAGCTTGGGGGACGGAACCTACGAGCAGTACTTC | CASSLGDGTYEQYF
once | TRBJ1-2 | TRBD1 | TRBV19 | TGTGCCAGTAGTCCGACAGGGTATGGCTACACCTTC | CASSPTGYGYTF
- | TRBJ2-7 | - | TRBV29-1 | TGCAGCGTTGAGTCTGGGGCCCCCTACGAGCAGTACTTC | CSVESGAPYEQYF
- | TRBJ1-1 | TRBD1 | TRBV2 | TGTGCCAGCAGTGACCCCATTCGGACAGGGTATTCGAACACTGAAGCTTTCTTT | CASSDPIRTGYSNTEAFF
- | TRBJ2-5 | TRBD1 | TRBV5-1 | TGCGCCAGCAGCCCGGCCCAGGGGGCCGAAGCGACCCAGTACTTC | CASSPAQGAEATQYF
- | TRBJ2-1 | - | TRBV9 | TGTGCCAGCAGCGTAGATGAGGGGTGGAGTGAGCAGTTCTTC | CASSVDEGWSEQFF
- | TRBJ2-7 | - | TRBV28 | TGTGCCAGCGGAGGAAGAGGGCAGTACTTC | CASGGRGQYF
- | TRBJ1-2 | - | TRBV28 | TGTGCCAGCAGTTTTGCAGCGGACGTGGGCTACACCTTC | CASSFAADVGYTF
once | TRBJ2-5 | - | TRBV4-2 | TGTGCCAGCAGCCAAGGCCGACAAGAGACCCAGTACTTC | CASSQGRQETQYF
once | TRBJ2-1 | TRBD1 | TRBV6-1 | TGTGCCAGCAAATCCGGGACAGGTACTTACAATGAGCAGTTCTTC | CASKSGTGTYNEQFF
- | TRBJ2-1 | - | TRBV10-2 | TGCGCCAGCAGTAGAAGCAGGGGGGATGAGCAGTTCTTC | CASSRSRGDEQFF
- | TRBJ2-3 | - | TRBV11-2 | TGTGCCAGCAGCTTAGAATCGGGGGGCTATACGCAGTATTTT | CASSLESGGYTQYF
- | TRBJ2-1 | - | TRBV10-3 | TGTGCCATCAGTGATACGGCGGAGGGTGAGCAGTTCTTC | CAISDTAEGEQFF
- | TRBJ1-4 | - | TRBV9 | TGTGCCAGCAGCGTAGCTGGGGCAGAAAAACTGTTTTTT | CASSVAGAEKLFF
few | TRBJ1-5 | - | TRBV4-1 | TGCGCCAGCGGGACCCCATGGCGCAATCAGCCCCAGCATTTT | CASGTPWRNQPQHF
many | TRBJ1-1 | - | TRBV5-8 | TGTGCCAGCAGCTTGAGGGGCTCCGGCACTGAAGCTTTCTTT | CASSLRGSGTEAFF
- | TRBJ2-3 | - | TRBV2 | TGTGCCAGCACTCCGATCACAGATACGCAGTATTTT | CASTPITDTQYF
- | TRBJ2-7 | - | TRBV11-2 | TGTGCCAGCAGTGGTGTCGTCGAGCAGTACTTC | CASSGVVEQYF
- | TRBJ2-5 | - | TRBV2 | TGTGCCAGCAGTGATGGGGGCTCGGGGTCTGGGGAGACCCAGTACTTC | CASSDGGSGSGETQYF
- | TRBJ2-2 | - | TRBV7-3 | TGTGCCAGCAGCTTAACTGGGGACACGGGCACCGGGGAGCTGTTTTTT | CASSLTGDTGTGELFF
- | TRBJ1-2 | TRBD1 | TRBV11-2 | TGTGCCAGCAGCTTAGATCTCGGACAGGGGGAGGTCTATGGCTACACCTTC | CASSLDLGQGEVYGYTF
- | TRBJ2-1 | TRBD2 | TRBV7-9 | TGTGCCAGCAGCCCCGGGACTAGCGGGATTAGGATCTACAATGAGCAGTTCTTC | CASSPGTSGIRIYNEQFF
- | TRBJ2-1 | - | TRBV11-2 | TGTGCCAGCAGCTTAGATCTGGGTGAGCAGTTCTTC | CASSLDLGEQFF
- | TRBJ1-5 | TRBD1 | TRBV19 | TGTGCCAGTAGTATAGGTCGACAGGGGAATCAGCCCCAGCATTTT | CASSIGRQGNQPQHF
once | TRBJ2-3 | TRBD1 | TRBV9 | TGTGCCAGCAGCTCCCGACAGGGGAGCACAGATACGCAGTATTTT | CASSSRQGSTDTQYF
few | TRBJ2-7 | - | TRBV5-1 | TGCGCCAGCAGCTCTTGGGCATACGAGCAGTACTTC | CASSSWAYEQYF
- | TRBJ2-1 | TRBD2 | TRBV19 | TGTGCCAGTACCCCCATGCTAAGCGGGGGATACAATGAGCAGTTCTTC | CASTPMLSGGYNEQFF
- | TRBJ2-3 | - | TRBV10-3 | TGTGCCATCAGTGCCCACACAGATACGCAGTATTTT | CAISAHTDTQYF
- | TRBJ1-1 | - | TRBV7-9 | TGTGCCAGCAGGTTGGTACGGGGAGCCACTGAAGCTTTCTTT | CASRLVRGATEAFF
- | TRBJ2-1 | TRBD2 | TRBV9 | TGTGCCAGCAGCGTAGACATAGGAGGGCTAGCGGAAAACAATGAGCAGTTCTTC | CASSVDIGGLAENNEQFF
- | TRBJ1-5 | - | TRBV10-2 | TGCGCCAGCAGTGAATGGGGAGGCGGCAATCAGCCCCAGCATTTT | CASSEWGGGNQPQHF
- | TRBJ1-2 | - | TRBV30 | TGTGCCTGGAGGGGGTTTGCTAACTATGGCTACACCTTC | CAWRGFANYGYTF
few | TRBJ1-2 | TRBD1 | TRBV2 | TGTGCCAGCAGCGCAGACAGGGTCTATGGCTACACCTTC | CASSADRVYGYTF
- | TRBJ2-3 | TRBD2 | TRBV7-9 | TGTGCCAGCAGCCGACTAGCGGGAGAGGGGGGCTCGACAGATACGCAGTATTTT | CASSRLAGEGGSTDTQYF
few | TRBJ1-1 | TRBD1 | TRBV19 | TGTGCCAGTACCCCACAGGGGCCTGAAGCTTTCTTT | CASTPQGPEAFF
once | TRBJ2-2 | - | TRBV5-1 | TGCGCCAGCAGCGGCGGGACTTTGAACACCGGGGAGCTGTTTTTT | CASSGGTLNTGELFF
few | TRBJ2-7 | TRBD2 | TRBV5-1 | TGCGCCAGTCAGCGGGAGGGCCTCTACGAGCAGTACTTC | CASQREGLYEQYF
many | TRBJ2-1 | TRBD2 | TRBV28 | TGTGCCAGCAGTAGCCTAGCGGTCTCCTACAATGAGCAGTTCTTC | CASSSLAVSYNEQFF
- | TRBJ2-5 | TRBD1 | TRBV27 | TGTGCCAGCAGTGTGGGACAGGGCACGGAGACCCAGTACTTC | CASSVGQGTETQYF
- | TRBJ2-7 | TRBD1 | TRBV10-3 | TGTGCCATCAGTGAGTCGGGACAGCCCTACGAGCAGTACTTC | CAISESGQPYEQYF
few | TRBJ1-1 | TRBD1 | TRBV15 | TGTGCCACCAGCAGAGTCCGGGGGACAGGGAAAGCTTTCTTT | CATSRVRGTGKAFF